This TCR beta chain stems from a study of T cell responses to AZD1222 COVID-19 vaccine. Overall study findings and caveats: Spike-specific TCR depth and breadth grew after two AZD1222 doses.

This clone was observed a single time. Its antigen remains unidentified. Method: immunoSEQ multiplex PCR; TCRdb's copy keeps in-frame clones and lacks some. The top ten hold about a tenth of the sample, which has over 70,000 clones, 88% seen once. The CDR3 length is 18 residues. The chain joins TRBV21-1 to TRBJ1-4; the D call in the table, TRBD1, was not verified against the DNA. TRBV21-1 is labeled a pseudogene. This receptor was obtained from an adult in good health. This material consisted of peripheral blood, taken on day 0 of MenACWY control vaccination. CDR3 nucleotide sequence: TGTGCCAGCAGCATTACGTCGGGACAGGGGGCGTTTCGGGAAAAACTGTTTTTT. Translating gives CASSITSGQGAFREKLFF.